Included here is one TCR beta chain sequence, with context. The antigen is not known. Under the ViraFEST assay, PBMC were stimulated with viral peptide pools so that antigen-specific CD4+ T cells expanded. Sequencing was performed afterwards. The culture ran for 10 days, and then CD4+ T cells were isolated. BNT162b2 vaccine or mRNA-1273 vaccine was given to participants in two doses. Replacing half the medium with IL-2 medium was done on days 3 and 7. Libraries were prepared by immunoSEQ multiplex PCR; TCRdb keeps only in-frame clonotypes and omits some of them. This sample has some 30,000 clones, with around three fifths found just once. The CDR3 sequence is 17 residues long. The data were obtained in a study of vaccination effects on CD4 cells after COVID-19. The wider study: Post-vaccine sampling took place a median of 72 days after the second dose.

Whole-study findings and limits: Only 1 of 255 vaccine-induced clones from healthy vaccinees cross-reacted with common cold coronaviruses.

The sample in question was CD4+ T cells from PBMCs cultured with SARS-CoV-2 spike peptides, obtained after COVID-19 vaccination. J is TRBJ2-7 and V is TRBV21-1; the D segment call TRBD1 is taken from the table without a DNA check. TRBV21-1 is noted as a pseudogene. The clonotype was recovered from a human donor who received a COVID-19 vaccine. CDR3 DNA: TGTGCCAGCAGCAAAGCGAGTAATACAGGGGAGGTTTACGAGCAGTACTTC. Protein product: CASSKASNTGEVYEQYF.